This T cell receptor (beta chain) was identified in a study of T cell responses to AZD1222 COVID-19 vaccine. Sequencing used immunoSEQ multiplex PCR; TCRdb keeps in-frame clones, though not all of them. The table shows around 140,000 clones, with more than 80% occurring only once. Germline V gives CDR1 MNHNS, CDR2 SASEGT. CDR3 length equals 17 residues. The V and J ends lost 0 bases and 5 bases, in that order; junction bases with no gene match: 10. The rearrangement links TRBV6-1 to TRBJ2-5; 9 nucleotides line up with TRBD2. The sequencing here drew on peripheral blood, taken 28 days after the second dose of the MenACWY control vaccine. This TCR came from an adult who received the MenACWY meningococcal vaccine as a control. The CDR3 loop reads CASSEARGGRSWETQYF. The CDR3 DNA follows: TGTGCCAGCAGTGAAGCGCGGGGGGGTCGGAGTTGGGAGACCCAGTACTTC.